The clone carrying this T cell receptor beta chain has a single count. What it recognizes is unknown. This sample is part of a study of T cell responses to AZD1222 COVID-19 vaccine. Study results and caveats: Spike-specific TCR breadth and depth both grew after two AZD1222 doses. The donor cohort was predominantly white British with a female majority, and clonal diversity may have been underestimated.

Clones were sequenced by immunoSEQ multiplex PCR, and TCRdb holds only the in-frame ones, with some missing. The sample records fewer than 130,000 clones, approximately 94% being singletons. This clonotype was obtained from an adult who received the AZD1222 COVID-19 vaccine. Here the sequenced sample was peripheral blood, taken 28 days after the second AZD1222 dose.

CDR3 region: CASSRDHIGSEAFF. CDR3 in DNA: TGTGCCAGCAGTCGTGATCACATTGGGTCTGAAGCTTTCTTT. V and J are TRBV2 and TRBJ1-1; D not certain. CDR3 length: 14 residues. The V end was cut by 5 bases, the J end by 6 bases, with 16 bases between. CDR1 SNHLY and CDR2 FYNNEI come from the germline V gene.